The clone carrying this T cell receptor (beta chain) came up many times. What it binds is not known. This sample was taken from a study of breast tumors, draining lymph nodes, adjacent tissues. Study-wide points: Luminal-like breast cancer showed significantly higher tumor–nontumor repertoire similarity than basal-like.

TCRdb re-analysed the multiplex PCR reads in MiXCR, keeping a single row per CDR3 protein. The data hold 140,000 or so distinct CDR3 sequences, with approximately 32% observed a single time. Samples came from axillary lymph nodes draining the breast cancer. The sample consisted of axillary lymph node tissue. The origin of this receptor is a female donor with breast cancer. Some clones in this sample may be carry-over from other donors' samples.

The CDR3 coding sequence is TGTGCCAGCAGTCTGGATGCAACTAATGAAAAACTGTTTTTT. It translates to CASSLDATNEKLFF. The V and J genes are TRBV5-4 and TRBJ1-4; D is ambiguous. CDR1 SGHNT and CDR2 YYREEE come from the germline V gene (reference sequence). This CDR3 has 14 amino acids. The ends were cut back, 5 bases at V and 0 bases at J, with 8 bases in the middle.